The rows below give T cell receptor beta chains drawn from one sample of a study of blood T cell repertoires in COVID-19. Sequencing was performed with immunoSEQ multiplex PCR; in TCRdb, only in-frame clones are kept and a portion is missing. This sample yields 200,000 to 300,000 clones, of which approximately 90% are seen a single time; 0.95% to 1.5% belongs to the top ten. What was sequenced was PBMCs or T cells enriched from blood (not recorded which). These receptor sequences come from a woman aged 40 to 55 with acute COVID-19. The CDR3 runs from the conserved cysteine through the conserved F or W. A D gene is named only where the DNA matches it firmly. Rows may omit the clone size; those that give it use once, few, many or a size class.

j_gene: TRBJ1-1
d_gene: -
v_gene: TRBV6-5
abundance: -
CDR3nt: TGTGCCAGCAGTTACTTGAGGAATACTGAAGCTTTCTTT
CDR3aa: CASSYLRNTEAFF

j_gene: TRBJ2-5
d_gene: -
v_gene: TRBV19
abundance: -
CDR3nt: TGTGCCAGTAGTATCGGCAGGGTGAACGCAGAGACCCAGTACTTC
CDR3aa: CASSIGRVNAETQYF

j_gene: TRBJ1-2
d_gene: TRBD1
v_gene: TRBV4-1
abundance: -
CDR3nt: TGCGCCAGCAGCCAAGGGTTTGCAGGGGGGACCTATGGCTACACCTTC
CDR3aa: CASSQGFAGGTYGYTF

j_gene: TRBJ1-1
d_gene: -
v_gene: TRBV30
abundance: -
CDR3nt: TGTGCCTGGAGTAAGGAGGGCAGTACGATGAACGTGACTGAAGCTTTCTTT
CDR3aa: CAWSKEGSTMNVTEAFF

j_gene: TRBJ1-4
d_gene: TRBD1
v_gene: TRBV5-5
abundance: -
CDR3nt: TGTGCCAGCCGATGGGGACAGAATGAAAAACTGTTTTTT
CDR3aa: CASRWGQNEKLFF

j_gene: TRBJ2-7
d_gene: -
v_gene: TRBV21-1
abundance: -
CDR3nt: TGTGCCAGCAGCAACCCCCCCAAGCTATCTACGGACGAGCAGTACTTC
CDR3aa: CASSNPPKLSTDEQYF

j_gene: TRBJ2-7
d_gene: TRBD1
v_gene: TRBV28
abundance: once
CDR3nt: TGTGCCAGCAGGTCGACCGGGACAGGTACTCTCTACGAGCAGTACTTC
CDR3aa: CASRSTGTGTLYEQYF

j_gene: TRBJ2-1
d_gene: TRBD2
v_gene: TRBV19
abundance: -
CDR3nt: TGTGCCAGTAGTATTCAGGCGGGAGTCCCTTACAATGAGCAGTTCTTC
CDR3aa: CASSIQAGVPYNEQFF

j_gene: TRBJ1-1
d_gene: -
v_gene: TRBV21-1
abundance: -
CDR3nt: TGTGCCAGCAGCTTCCGGGACAGGGCTTCTTACACTGAAGCTTTCTTT
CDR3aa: CASSFRDRASYTEAFF

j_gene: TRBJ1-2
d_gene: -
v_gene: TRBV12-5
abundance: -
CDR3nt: TGTGCTAGTGGTTTGCCAATCTATGGCTACACCTTC
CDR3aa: CASGLPIYGYTF

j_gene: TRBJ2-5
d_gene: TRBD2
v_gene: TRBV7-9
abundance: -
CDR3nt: TGTGCCAGCAGCTTAGGGGATAGCGGGGCCAGGGCCCAGTACTTC
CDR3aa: CASSLGDSGARAQYF

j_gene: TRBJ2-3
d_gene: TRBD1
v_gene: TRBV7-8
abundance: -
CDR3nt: TGTGCCAGCAGCTTAGGCCGGAGGACAGGGGGTACAGATACGCAGTATTTT
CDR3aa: CASSLGRRTGGTDTQYF

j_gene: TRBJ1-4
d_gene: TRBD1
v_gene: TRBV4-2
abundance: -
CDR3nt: TGTGCCAGCAGCCAAGCCCTGACAGGGGCAACTAATGAAAAACTGTTTTTT
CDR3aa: CASSQALTGATNEKLFF

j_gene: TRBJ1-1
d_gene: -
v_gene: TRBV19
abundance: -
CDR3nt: TGTGCCAGTAGTACAGGGAGGTCCACTGAAGCTTTCTTT
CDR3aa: CASSTGRSTEAFF

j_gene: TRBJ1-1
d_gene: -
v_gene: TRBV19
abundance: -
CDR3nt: TGTGCCAGTAGTAGTCGGACAGCCAGTGAAGCTTTCTTT
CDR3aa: CASSSRTASEAFF

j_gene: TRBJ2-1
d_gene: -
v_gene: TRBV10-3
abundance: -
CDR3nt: TGTGCCATCAGTGAGTACCTGGCGGGCCGGAGCTCCTACAATGAGCAGTTCTTC
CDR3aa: CAISEYLAGRSSYNEQFF

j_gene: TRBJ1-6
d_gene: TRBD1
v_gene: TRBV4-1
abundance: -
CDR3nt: TGCGCCAGCAGCCAAGTTTTGACAGGGGTAGGAAGTAATTCACCCCTCCACTTT
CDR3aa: CASSQVLTGVGSNSPLHF

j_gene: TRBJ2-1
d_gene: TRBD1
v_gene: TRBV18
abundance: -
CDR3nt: TGTGCCAGCTCACCCTCGACAGGGTGGGATGAGCAGTTCTTC
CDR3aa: CASSPSTGWDEQFF

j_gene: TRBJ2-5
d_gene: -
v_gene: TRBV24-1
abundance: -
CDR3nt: TGTGCCACCAGTGATGACCAGGGGACCCAAGAGACCCAGTACTTC
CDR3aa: CATSDDQGTQETQYF

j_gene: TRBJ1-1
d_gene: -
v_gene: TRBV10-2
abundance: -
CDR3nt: TGCGCCAGCAGTGAGTCGGGACTGATTGAAGCTTTCTTT
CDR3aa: CASSESGLIEAFF

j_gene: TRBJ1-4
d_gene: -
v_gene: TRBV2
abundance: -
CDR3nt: TGTGCCAGCACCAGCGGGGGGGCAGCTAATGAAAAACTGTTTTTT
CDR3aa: CASTSGGAANEKLFF

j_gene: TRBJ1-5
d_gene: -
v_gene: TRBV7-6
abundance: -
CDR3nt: TGTGCCAGCAGCTTATATGCAGGGGAGGGTCAGCCCCAGCATTTT
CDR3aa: CASSLYAGEGQPQHF

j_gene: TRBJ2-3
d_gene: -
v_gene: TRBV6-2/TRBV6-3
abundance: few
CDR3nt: TGTGCCAGCAGCTCCACGACTAAATCAACAGATACGCAGTATTTT
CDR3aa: CASSSTTKSTDTQYF

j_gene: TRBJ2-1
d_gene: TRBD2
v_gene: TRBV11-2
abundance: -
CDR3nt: TGTGCCAGCAGCTTAGACACTAGCGGGAGGCCCAAGGTCTTC
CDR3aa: CASSLDTSGRPKVF

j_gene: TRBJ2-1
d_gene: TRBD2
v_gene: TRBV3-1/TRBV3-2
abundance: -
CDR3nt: TGTGCCAGCAGCCCTATGACTAGCGGGAGCCTGGAATGGGATGAGCAGTTCTTC
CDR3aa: CASSPMTSGSLEWDEQFF

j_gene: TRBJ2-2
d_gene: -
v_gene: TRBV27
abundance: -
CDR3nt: TGTGCCAGCAGTTTATCGTGGAGGATCCCAGCCGGGGAGCTGTTTTTT
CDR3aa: CASSLSWRIPAGELFF

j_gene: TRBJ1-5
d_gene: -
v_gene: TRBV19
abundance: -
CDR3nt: TGTGCCAGTAATCGTCGAGACAATCAGCCCCAGCATTTT
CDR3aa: CASNRRDNQPQHF

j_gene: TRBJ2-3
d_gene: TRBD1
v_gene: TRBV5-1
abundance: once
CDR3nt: TGCGCCAGCAGCTTGGTGGTAGGGGGCATAGATACGCAGTATTTT
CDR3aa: CASSLVVGGIDTQYF

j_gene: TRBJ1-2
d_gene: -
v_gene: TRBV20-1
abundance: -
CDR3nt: TGCAGTGCTAGTCCGTATTATGGCTACACCTTC
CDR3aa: CSASPYYGYTF

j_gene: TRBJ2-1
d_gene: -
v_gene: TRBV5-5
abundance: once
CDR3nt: TGTGCCAGCAGCTTGGGGGGCGGCAGGGGCAATGAGCAGTTCTTC
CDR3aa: CASSLGGGRGNEQFF

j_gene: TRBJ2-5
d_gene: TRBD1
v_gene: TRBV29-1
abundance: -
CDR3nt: TGCAGCGGGACGACAGGGGGTGGGGAGACCCAGTACTTC
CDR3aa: CSGTTGGGETQYF

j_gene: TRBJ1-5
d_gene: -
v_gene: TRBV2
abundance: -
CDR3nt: TGTGCCAGCAGTGTTCAGGACAATCAGCCCCAGCATTTT
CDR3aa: CASSVQDNQPQHF

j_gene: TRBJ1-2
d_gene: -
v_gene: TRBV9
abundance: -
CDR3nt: TGTGCCAGCAGCGTCGGGGCTTACAGGGAGTTAAACTATGGCTACACCTTC
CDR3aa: CASSVGAYRELNYGYTF

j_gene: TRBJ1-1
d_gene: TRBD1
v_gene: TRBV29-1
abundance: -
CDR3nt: TGCAGCGTTGGAAGGGGGCCGGGAACTGAAGCTTTCTTT
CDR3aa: CSVGRGPGTEAFF

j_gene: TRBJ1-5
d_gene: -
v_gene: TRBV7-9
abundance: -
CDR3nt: TGTGCCAGCAGCTTAGTGGGCAGCAATCAGCCCCAGCATTTT
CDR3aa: CASSLVGSNQPQHF

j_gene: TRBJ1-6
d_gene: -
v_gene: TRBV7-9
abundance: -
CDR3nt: TGTGCCAGCAGCCCCCTAGATTTTAATTCACCCCTCCACTTT
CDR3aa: CASSPLDFNSPLHF

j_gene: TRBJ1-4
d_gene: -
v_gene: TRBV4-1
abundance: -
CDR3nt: TGCGCCAGCAGCCGTCTCACTAATGAAAAACTGTTTTTT
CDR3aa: CASSRLTNEKLFF

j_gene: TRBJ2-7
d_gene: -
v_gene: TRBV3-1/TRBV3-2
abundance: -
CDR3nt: TGTGCCAGCAGCCAAGGGCTAGCGATCTCCTACGAGCAGTACTTC
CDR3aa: CASSQGLAISYEQYF

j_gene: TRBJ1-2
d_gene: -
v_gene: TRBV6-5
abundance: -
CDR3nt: TGTGCCAGCGAAGCAGGAGGGGCTAACTATGGCTACACCTTC
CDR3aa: CASEAGGANYGYTF

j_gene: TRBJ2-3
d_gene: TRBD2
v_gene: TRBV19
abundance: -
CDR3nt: TGTGCCACCCATGAGCCCGGACTAGCGGACACGCAGTATTTT
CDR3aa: CATHEPGLADTQYF

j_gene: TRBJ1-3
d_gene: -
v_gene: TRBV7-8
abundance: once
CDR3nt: TGTGCCAGCAGCTTAGACCAGGACTCTGGAAACACCATATATTTT
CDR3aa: CASSLDQDSGNTIYF

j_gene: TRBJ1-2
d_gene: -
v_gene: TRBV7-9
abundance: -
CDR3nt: TGTGCCAGCAGCTCAGCAGGAGACCTGTATGGCTACACCTTC
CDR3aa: CASSSAGDLYGYTF

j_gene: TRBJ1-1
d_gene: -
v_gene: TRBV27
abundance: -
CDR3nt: TGTGCCAGCAGTTTAATGGCAGGGAACACTGAAGCTTTCTTT
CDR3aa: CASSLMAGNTEAFF

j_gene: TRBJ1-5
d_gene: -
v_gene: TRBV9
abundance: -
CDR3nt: TGTGCCAGCAGCGTAGGGGCAGGAGCGGGTCAGCCCCAGCATTTT
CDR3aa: CASSVGAGAGQPQHF

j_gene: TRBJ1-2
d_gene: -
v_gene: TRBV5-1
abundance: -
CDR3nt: TGCGCCAGCAGCGACTTCACAGGTGGCTACACCTTC
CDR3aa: CASSDFTGGYTF

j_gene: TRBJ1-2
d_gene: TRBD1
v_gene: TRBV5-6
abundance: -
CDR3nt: TGTGCCAGCAGCAGGGACAGTAATGGCTACACCTTC
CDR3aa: CASSRDSNGYTF

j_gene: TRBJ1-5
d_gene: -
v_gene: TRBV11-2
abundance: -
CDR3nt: TGTGCCAGCAGCTTATCGAGGCAGCCCCAGCATTTT
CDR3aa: CASSLSRQPQHF

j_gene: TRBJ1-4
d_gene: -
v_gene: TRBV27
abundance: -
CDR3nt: TGTGCCAGCAGCCAGAGTTCCCGGGAAGTCGCAACTAATGAAAAACTGTTTTTT
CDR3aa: CASSQSSREVATNEKLFF

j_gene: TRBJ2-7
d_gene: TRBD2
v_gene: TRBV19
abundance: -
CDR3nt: TGTGCCAGTAGTAGGGGGGGAGCGGGAACGGAGCAGTACTTC
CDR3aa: CASSRGGAGTEQYF

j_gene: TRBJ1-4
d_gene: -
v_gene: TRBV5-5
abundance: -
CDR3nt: TGTGCCAGCAGCTTGGAATCTCGGGGAAGGAATGAAAAACTGTTTTTT
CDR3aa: CASSLESRGRNEKLFF

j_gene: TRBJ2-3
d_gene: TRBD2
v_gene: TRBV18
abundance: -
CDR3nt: TGTGCCAGCTCACCGCCGACGGGAGGGCGTGTAGATACGCAGTATTTT
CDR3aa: CASSPPTGGRVDTQYF

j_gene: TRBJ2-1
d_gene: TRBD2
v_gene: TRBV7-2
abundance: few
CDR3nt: TGTGCCAGCAGTTTAGCGGGAGGGCCTTTCGATGAGCAGTTCTTC
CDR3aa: CASSLAGGPFDEQFF

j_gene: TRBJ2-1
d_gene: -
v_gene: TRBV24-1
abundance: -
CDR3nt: TGTGCCACGCGGGACTTAAGATACAATGAGCAGTTCTTC
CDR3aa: CATRDLRYNEQFF

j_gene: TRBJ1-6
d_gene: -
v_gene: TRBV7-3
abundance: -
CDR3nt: TGTGCCAGCAGCTTAAGCGGGACTAATTCACCCCTCCACTTT
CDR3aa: CASSLSGTNSPLHF

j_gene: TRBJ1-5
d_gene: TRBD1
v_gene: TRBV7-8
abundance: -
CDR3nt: TGTGCCAGCAGCTTAGGACAGGGGGACAATCAGCCCCAGCATTTT
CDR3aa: CASSLGQGDNQPQHF

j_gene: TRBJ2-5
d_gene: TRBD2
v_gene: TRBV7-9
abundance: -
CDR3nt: TGTGCCAGCAGCCCACCGGGGCGGGACTACGAGACCCAGTACTTC
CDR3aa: CASSPPGRDYETQYF

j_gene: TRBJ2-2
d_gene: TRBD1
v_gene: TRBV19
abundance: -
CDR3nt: TGTGCCAGTAGTATCGGGACAGGGGATTCAGCCGGGGAGCTGTTTTTT
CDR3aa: CASSIGTGDSAGELFF

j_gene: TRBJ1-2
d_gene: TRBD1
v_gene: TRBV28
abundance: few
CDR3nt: TGTGCCAGCAGTACTCCCGGGACAGGCTATGGCTACACCTTC
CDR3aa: CASSTPGTGYGYTF

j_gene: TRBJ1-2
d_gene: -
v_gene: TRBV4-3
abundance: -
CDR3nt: TGCGCCAGCAGCCAAGATGGGGCAGGGTATGGCTACACCTTC
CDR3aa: CASSQDGAGYGYTF